This TCR beta chain was sequenced for a study of PD-1 blockade in classical Hodgkin lymphoma. Study-level findings and limits: A significant rise in TCR diversity by C4D1 was seen for CD4+ but not CD8+ cells. Newly diagnosed patients were reported to start with lower TCR diversity than healthy donors.

The CDR3 length is 15 residues. Germline V gives CDR1 MNHEY, CDR2 SVGAGI. V dropped 2 bases and J dropped 0 bases, with 8 bases sitting between them. Clones were read by immunoSEQ multiplex PCR, and TCRdb kept only the in-frame ones, dropping some. This sample has 45,000 to 60,000 clones; about 80% occur once, and the top ten carry about 19%. About this clone: The antigen is unknown.

Regarding time point: cycle 4 day 1 (C4D1), after less than 7 weeks of nivolumab. In every patient, relapse followed autologous stem cell transplantation, while exposure to brentuximab vedotin differed. Classifying best responses yielded complete response, partial response or progressive disease. This sequence joins TRBV6-5 and TRBJ1-5, with no clear D. This sample comprised peripheral blood mononuclear cells (PBMCs), obtained before the fourth cycle of nivolumab. The receptor was derived from a human donor with classical Hodgkin lymphoma. For the CDR3, the DNA is TGTGCCAGCAGTTACCAGGTGGTTAGCAATCAGCCCCAGCATTTT. This codes for CASSYQVVSNQPQHF.